The clone carrying this T cell receptor beta chain appeared a few times. It was with a sample-barcoded 5' primer and a J-beta primer mix that a second PCR of about 6 to 12 cycles was run. A single record per CDR3 protein comes from TCRdb applying MiXCR to the 5' RACE reads. The data show more than 1,000,000 distinct CDR3 sequences, 25% seen once. Germline loops: CDR1 PRHDT, CDR2 FYEKMQ (reference sequence). The CDR3 consists of 13 residues. The data stem from a study of blood T cells in healthy people across ages. The data also belong to a second study, concerning T cells of mothers and their children. That work contributes: Donors comprised three healthy Caucasian mothers plus their six children. Mothers yielded over 8 million CDR3 reads, children about 3 million each. In both related and unrelated pairs, TCR recombination output is shaped similarly by thymic selection. Biologically related mothers and children overlapped slightly more than unrelated pairs, a non-significant difference.

The receptor was derived from a girl aged 2 to 10 in good health. The chain is built from TRBV13 and TRBJ2-1; D gene unclear. The DNA end is a closer match to TRBJ2-7, so the J assignment may be wrong. The sequenced sample consisted of blood. In DNA, the CDR3 is TGTGCCAGCAGCCCATCGCTTGGGTACGAGCAGTACTTC. It codes for CASSPSLGYEQYF.